This T cell receptor beta chain comes out of a study of regulatory T cells in long-lasting Graves disease. For the study at large: Antithyroid drugs had been taken by newly diagnosed Graves' patients for under 3 months.

As for time point: newly diagnosed GD, antithyroid drugs for less than 3 months. RNA extracted from PBMCs served as the sequencing template. Graves' disease diagnosis relied on American Thyroid Association guidelines. General study results and limits: Accuracy may have suffered from the small sample size.

In the case of this clonotype: Its cognate antigen is unknown.

Building the TCR beta libraries relied on iRepertoire HTBI primers, and CDR3 regions underwent Arm-PCR. TCRdb recomputed calls from the multiplex PCR reads with MiXCR, one row per CDR3 protein. The data show roughly 420,000 distinct CDR3 sequences, less than 20% seen once. The germline CDR1 and CDR2 sequences are GTSNPN and SVGIG (reference sequence). Trimming removed 6 bases at V and 1 base at J, with 15 bases between. The length of the CDR3 is 14 residues. The material sequenced was peripheral blood mononuclear cells (PBMCs), taken at new diagnosis, from a patient treated with antithyroid drugs. This TCR came from a female donor with Graves disease. The chain has TRBV30 and TRBJ1-1, with unresolved D. The CDR3 reads CACRVGSGNTEAFF. The CDR3 region has the DNA TGTGCCTGCCGGGTTGGTTCAGGGAACACTGAAGCTTTCTTT.